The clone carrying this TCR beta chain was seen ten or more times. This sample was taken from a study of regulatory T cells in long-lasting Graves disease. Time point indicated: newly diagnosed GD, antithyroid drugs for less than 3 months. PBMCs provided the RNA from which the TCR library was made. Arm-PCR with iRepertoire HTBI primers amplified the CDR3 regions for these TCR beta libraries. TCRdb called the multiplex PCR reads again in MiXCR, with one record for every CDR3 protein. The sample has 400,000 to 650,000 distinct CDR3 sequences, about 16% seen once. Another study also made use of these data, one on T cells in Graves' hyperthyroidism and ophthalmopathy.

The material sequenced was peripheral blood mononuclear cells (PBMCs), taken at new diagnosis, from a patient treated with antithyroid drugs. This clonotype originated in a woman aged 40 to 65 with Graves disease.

CDR3 nucleotide sequence: TGTGCCAGCAGCCAATTTAACACCGGGGAGCTGTTTTTT. The encoded protein is CASSQFNTGELFF. This chain uses TRBV3-1 with TRBJ2-2; D not resolved. The germline CDR1 and CDR2 sequences are LGHDT and YNNKEL (reference sequence). V was cut by 2 bases and J by 2 bases, with 3 bases left in between. This CDR3 spans 13 amino acids.